Each of the 19 T cell receptor beta chains below was sequenced from the same sample in a study of cytomegalovirus exposure and HLA in healthy donors (dated by TCRdb to about 2017). The library came from the immunoSEQ multiplex PCR assay. A mixture of 60 forward primers for TCR Vbeta segments and 13 reverse primers for TCR Jbeta segments was used in the multiplex PCR. TCRdb re-hosts the immuneACCESS table, in-frame sequences only. Its copies lack some clones; in the studies checked, an unresolved V gene accounts for under half of them, and the cause for the rest is not known. This sample comprises about 86,000 clones, around 70% of them detected only once. The ten largest clones capture 6.2% of the sample. Sample: PBMCs. These receptors all come from a woman in her forties or fifties in good health and CMV-seropositive.

This clone has more than one count but fewer than ten. The chain couples TRBV6-1 to TRBJ1-5; 9 nucleotides agree with TRBD1. The CDR3 loop spans 15 amino acids. Germline CDR1 and CDR2: MNHNS and SASEGT. Trimming cost V 6 bases and J 2 bases; bases outside gene matches: 5. The DNA of the CDR3 is TGTGCCAGCAGGGGACAGGGCGCCGGCAATCAGCCCCAGCATTTT. Residues: CASRGQGAGNQPQHF.

The rearrangement uses TRBV18 and TRBJ2-1, with 13 bases matching TRBD2. This CDR3 has 16 residues. Germline assignment: CDR1 KGHSH and CDR2 LQKENI. The V and J ends lost 3 bases and 8 bases, in that order; junction bases with no gene match: 7. The CDR3 is CASSPRTSGSFDEQFF. The DNA for the CDR3 is TGTGCCAGCTCACCTAGGACTAGCGGGAGTTTTGATGAGCAGTTCTTC.

This rearrangement joins TRBV6-5 to TRBJ2-1, with 12 positions matching TRBD2. Germline assignment: CDR1 MNHEY and CDR2 SVGAGI. The trim removed 5 bases at V and 5 bases at J, leaving 1 base unmatched. CDR3 length: 14 amino acids. The CDR3: CASSGLAGHNEQFF. CDR3 nucleotides: TGTGCCAGCAGTGGACTAGCGGGACACAATGAGCAGTTCTTC.

The rearrangement uses TRBV9 and TRBJ1-3, with 7 positions matching TRBD1. The CDR3 sequence is 15 residues long. The V segment lost 2 bases and the J segment 0 bases; nucleotides outside the gene matches: 2. Germline V gene lookup returns CDR1 SGDLS and CDR2 YYNGEE. The chain's CDR3 is CASSVSGGSGNTIYF. CDR3 DNA sequence: TGTGCCAGCAGCGTTTCAGGGGGCTCTGGAAACACCATATATTTT. The full variable domain, with the rest looked up from reference TRBV9 and TRBJ1-3, is DSGVTQTPKHLITATGQRVTLRCSPRSGDLSVYWYQQSLDQGLQFLIQYYNGEERAKGNILERFSAQQFPDLHSELNLSSLELGDSALYFCASSVSGGSGNTIYFGEGSWLTVV.

The V call is TRBV7-9, the J call TRBJ1-2, with D unclear. The CDR3 is made up of 14 amino acids. V was shortened by 1 base and J by 4 bases, with 10 bases between the two germline ends. Per the germline V gene, CDR1 is SEHNR and CDR2 is FQNEAQ (reference sequence). The CDR3 bases are TGTGCCAGCAGCTTAGACTCGGGTTTCTATGGCTACACCTTC. Protein sequence: CASSLDSGFYGYTF.

For this clone: One junction end does not reproduce the germline sequence, and a read error may be involved. V is TRBV13 and J is TRBJ2-4; TRBD1 matches at 9 bases. Germline lookup yields CDR1 PRHDT and CDR2 FYEKMQ (reference sequence). The length of the CDR3 is 13 residues. The CDR3 sequence: CASSRNRDRVSDF. CDR3 DNA sequence: TGTGCCAGCAGCAGAAATCGGGACAGGGTTTCCGACTTC.

This clone was picked up a small number of times. The rearrangement links TRBV30 to TRBJ2-2; D is uncertain. The CDR3 has 14 residues. Trimming took off 1 base at V and 4 bases at J, with 10 bases between the two ends. Looked up from germline, CDR1 is GTSNPN and CDR2 is SVGIG (reference sequence). CDR3 region: CAWSGSQITGELFF. CDR3 nucleotides: TGTGCCTGGAGTGGCTCACAGATCACCGGGGAGCTGTTTTTT.

The chain links TRBV19 to TRBJ1-2; D call uncertain. From germline, CDR1 is LNHDA and CDR2 SQIVND (reference sequence). V lost 5 bases and J lost 0, with 13 bases in between. This CDR3 spans 15 amino acids. CDR3 DNA: TGTGCCAGTAGTCCTATCGGGTGGGCTAACTATGGCTACACCTTC. Protein product: CASSPIGWANYGYTF.

The chain combines TRBV11-3 with TRBJ2-3; 12 nucleotides align to TRBD1. The trim removed 5 bases at V and 4 bases at J, leaving 4 bases unmatched. Germline CDR1 and CDR2: SGHNT and YENEEA. The length of the CDR3 is 15 residues. DNA for the CDR3: TGTGCCAGCAGCCGGGACAGGGGGCTCGCAGATACGCAGTATTTT. Translated: CASSRDRGLADTQYF.

The chain uses TRBV9 and TRBJ2-5, with 8 bases aligning to TRBD2. J lost 7 bases, V lost 0 bases, and 11 bases had no gene match. Germline-derived CDR1 and CDR2 are SGDLS and YYNGEE. This CDR3 is built from 16 residues. The CDR3, as DNA: TGTGCCAGCAGCGTAGTTGGTAGCGGGATTCGCGGGACCCAGTACTTC. This gives the protein CASSVVGSGIRGTQYF.

The chain carries TRBV29-1 and TRBJ1-4, with D tentatively TRBD1 (6 bases). Germline V lookup: CDR1 SQVTM, CDR2 ANQGSEA. The CDR3 covers 13 residues. CDR3 residues: CTAWVGAAEKLFF. Written as DNA, the CDR3 is TGCACCGCCTGGGTGGGGGCGGCAGAAAAACTGTTTTTT.

The chain combines TRBV30 with TRBJ2-1; 7 bases fit TRBD2. Germline-derived CDR1 and CDR2 are GTSNPN and SVGIG (reference sequence). This CDR3 comprises 15 residues. V shed 2 bases, J shed 8 bases, and the junction held 12 bases outside the gene matches. In nucleotides, the CDR3 is TGTGCCTGGAGTACCACCTGGCGGGAGTGGGATGAGCAGTTCTTC. Its translation: CAWSTTWREWDEQFF.

This clone was detected only once. The chain combines TRBV28 with TRBJ2-1, with TRBD2 matching over 7 bases. Germline loops: CDR1 MDHEN, CDR2 SYDVKM. Trimming cost V 5 bases and J 3 bases; bases outside gene matches: 10. The CDR3 is made up of 16 amino acids. The CDR3 sequence: CASSTRGSGHYNEQFF. The CDR3 nucleotides are TGTGCCAGCAGTACCCGCGGTAGCGGGCACTACAATGAGCAGTTCTTC.

The chain recombines TRBV10-3 with TRBJ2-3; 15 bases map to TRBD2. After removal of 6 bases from V and 4 bases from J, the junction contained 2 bases not matched to a gene. CDR3 length: 15 amino acids. CDR1 ENHRY and CDR2 SYGVKD come from the germline V gene. The CDR3 here is CAISGLAGGADTQYF. The CDR3 DNA reads TGTGCCATCAGCGGACTAGCGGGAGGGGCAGATACGCAGTATTTT.

The chain uses TRBV10-3 and TRBJ1-1; 9 bases align to TRBD1. The CDR3 has 14 amino acids. In germline, CDR1 is ENHRY, CDR2 SYGVKD. V was pared by 8 bases and J by 6 bases, with 10 bases of the junction left unmatched. The CDR3 spells CAIGGQGFNAEAFF. Written as DNA, the CDR3 is TGTGCCATCGGAGGACAGGGGTTTAACGCTGAAGCTTTCTTT.

The rearrangement links TRBV19 to TRBJ2-1, with D possibly matching TRBD2 (6 bases). CDR1 LNHDA and CDR2 SQIVND come from the germline V gene (reference sequence). The CDR3 has 14 residues. V lost 3 bases, J lost 10 bases, and 16 bases lay in between. The CDR3 bases are TGTGCCAGTAGTATCCGGGACTCCAGAGGGGAGCAGTTCTTC. Protein: CASSIRDSRGEQFF.

The chain carries TRBV7-9 and TRBJ2-5, with 9 bases identical to TRBD2. The DNA end lines up better with TRBJ2-7; the J call may be wrong. The CDR3 sequence is 15 residues long. CDR1 and CDR2 from the germline V gene are SEHNR and FQNEAQ (reference sequence). The CDR3 DNA reads TGTGCCAGCAGCTACCGGACTAGCGAGGTTAGCGAGCAGTACTTC. It encodes CASSYRTSEVSEQYF.

This chain links TRBV30 with TRBJ2-3; unclear D gene. The CDR3 contains 15 residues. The V gene lost 3 bases and the J gene lost 1 base, with 14 bases spanning the gap. Germline CDR1 and CDR2: GTSNPN and SVGIG (reference sequence). The chain's CDR3 is CAWRVKRWGTDTQYF. As DNA, the CDR3 is TGTGCCTGGAGAGTCAAGAGGTGGGGCACAGATACGCAGTATTTT.

This clone is a singleton in its sample. The chain employs TRBV7-3 and TRBJ2-3; D not resolved. The V end was cut by 8 bases, the J end by 4 bases, with 10 bases between. The CDR3 length is 12 residues. Germline V gene lookup returns CDR1 SGHTA and CDR2 FQGTGA. The CDR3 reads CASSPSADTQYF. CDR3 nucleotide sequence: TGTGCCAGCTCCCCTAGTGCAGATACGCAGTATTTT. The full variable domain, with the rest looked up from reference TRBV7-3 and TRBJ2-3, is GAGVSQTPSNKVTEKGKYVELRCDPISGHTALYWYRQSLGQGPEFLIYFQGTGAADDSGLPNDRFFAVRPEGSVSTLKIQRTERGDSAVYLCASSPSADTQYFGPGTRLTVL.